The sequence of this T cell receptor beta chain was determined in a study of blood T cell repertoires in COVID-19. Study context: Whether acute or convalescent, the COVID-19 samples came from the United States, Italy and Spain.

The CDR3 is 15 amino acids. Germline V gene lookup returns CDR1 MNHEY and CDR2 SVGAGI. The V gene lost 5 bases and the J gene lost 3 bases, with 14 bases spanning the gap. In the original analysis: Scientists estimated how many nucleated cells there were by amplifying reference gene primers. Produced via immunoSEQ multiplex PCR; TCRdb's table is partial and in-frame only. V and J calls and clone size follow that table, whereas D and trimming were derived from the DNA. This sample has approximately 210,000 clones, with approximately 88% found just once. The study drew participants aged about 18 to 89 years from 20 to 30 US areas. Recovered Cohort 3 donors showed two negative PCRs, clearance, or symptom resolution.

The source material was PBMCs or T cells enriched from blood (not recorded which). The source is a woman under 30 who had recovered from COVID-19. This rearrangement joins TRBV6-5 to TRBJ1-3, with D perhaps TRBD1 (6 bases). The CDR3: CASSNRALGGNTIYF. The CDR3 DNA reads TGTGCCAGCAGTAACAGGGCCTTAGGTGGAAACACCATATATTTT.